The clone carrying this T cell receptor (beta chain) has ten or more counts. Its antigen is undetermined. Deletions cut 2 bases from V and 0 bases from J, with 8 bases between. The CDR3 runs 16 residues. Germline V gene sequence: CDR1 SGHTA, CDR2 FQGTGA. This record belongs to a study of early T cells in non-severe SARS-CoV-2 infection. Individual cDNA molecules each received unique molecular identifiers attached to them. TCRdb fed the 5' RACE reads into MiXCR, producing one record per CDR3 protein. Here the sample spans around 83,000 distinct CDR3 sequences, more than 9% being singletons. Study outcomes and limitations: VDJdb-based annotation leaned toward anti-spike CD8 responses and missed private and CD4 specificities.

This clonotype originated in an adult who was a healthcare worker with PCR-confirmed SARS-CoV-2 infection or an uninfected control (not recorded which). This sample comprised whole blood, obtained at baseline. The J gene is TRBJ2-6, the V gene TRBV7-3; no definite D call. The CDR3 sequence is CASSLWANSGANVLTF. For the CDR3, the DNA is TGTGCCAGCAGCTTATGGGCCAACTCTGGGGCCAACGTCCTGACTTTC.